This T cell receptor beta chain was recorded in a study of OX40 agonist ivuxolimab in advanced cancers. CDR3 length equals 11 residues. V lost 6 bases, J lost 4 bases, and 4 bases lay in between. Germline V CDR1 and CDR2: MNHNS, SASEGT. Repertoires were generated with immunoSEQ multiplex PCR, while TCRdb's copy carries only in-frame clones and drops some. In the table there are 81,000 or so clones, around 90% of which are singletons. The chain uses TRBV6-1 and TRBJ2-1; D remains ambiguous. The receptor comes from an adult with an advanced solid tumor such as melanoma, head and neck, liver or kidney cancer. This material consisted of CD4+ or CD8+ T cells sorted from blood, taken in a trial of the OX40 agonist ivuxolimab. As DNA, the CDR3 is TGTGCCAGCAGACTTTACAATGAGCAGTTCTTC. It is translated as CASRLYNEQFF.